This T cell receptor (beta chain) was captured in a study of T cell responses to AZD1222 COVID-19 vaccine. Concerning this clone itself: Its antigen is unidentified.

Germline V gene data show CDR1 as LGHNA and CDR2 as YNFKEQ. The J segment lost 6 bases and the V segment lost 0 bases, leaving 4 bases of the junction unmatched. The CDR3 extends over 15 amino acids. Sequencing was performed with immunoSEQ multiplex PCR; in TCRdb, only in-frame clones are kept and a portion is missing. Of some 120,000 clones in the sample, roughly 91% were seen once. Study findings and constraints: The donor cohort was predominantly white British with a female majority, and clonal diversity may have been underestimated. Recipients of AZD1222 seropositive at baseline numbered only 5 to 7. Elevations in Spike-specific TCR breadth and depth followed administration of two AZD1222 doses.

The source was peripheral blood, collected on day 0 of AZD1222 vaccination. The genes are TRBV4-2 and TRBJ2-1; 8 bases line up with TRBD2. The sequence was obtained from an adult in good health. The CDR3 loop is CASSQELGLANEQFF. DNA of the CDR3: TGTGCCAGCAGCCAAGAACTCGGACTAGCCAATGAGCAGTTCTTC.